The 32 T cell receptor beta chains below come from one sample, sequenced in a study of monozygotic twins with cystic fibrosis. TCRdb's copy holds only in-frame clones and misses some; the assay was immunoSEQ multiplex PCR. Altogether about 11,000 clones are present, 70% to 90% being singletons, with the ten largest covering 0.45% to 0.6%. The sequenced sample was blood. The receptors were gathered from a man between 18 and 29 years old with cystic fibrosis.

The chain uses TRBV4-3 and TRBJ2-1; 7 bases match TRBD2. CDR1 is LGHNA and CDR2 is YSLEER in the germline V gene. J was trimmed by 7 bases and V by 4 bases; bases with no gene match: 22. CDR3 length equals 19 residues. The CDR3 protein is CASSPSGFKRGDFSNEQFF. The CDR3 DNA follows: TGCGCCAGCAGCCCAAGCGGTTTCAAGCGGGGTGACTTTTCGAATGAGCAGTTCTTC.

This sequence joins TRBV29-1 and TRBJ2-4; D call uncertain. V shed 4 bases and J shed 4 bases, with 5 bases lying between them. CDR3 length: 11 amino acids. Germline V gene lookup returns CDR1 SQVTM and CDR2 ANQGSEA. In nucleotides, the CDR3 is TGCAGCGTTGGCAGTAAAAACATTCAGTACTTC. This codes for CSVGSKNIQYF.

A few counts support this clone. V usage is TRBV30 and J usage is TRBJ1-4, with D perhaps TRBD1 (5 bases). The V and J ends lost 8 bases and 2 bases respectively, with 12 bases between them. The germline V gene encodes CDR1 GTSNPN and CDR2 SVGIG (reference sequence). This CDR3 is 13 amino acids long. This CDR3 reads CAGARVTNEKLFF. DNA of the CDR3: TGTGCCGGGGCCCGGGTCACTAATGAAAAACTGTTTTTT.

The rearrangement joins TRBV10-3 to TRBJ1-4; the D is unclear. The CDR3 has 13 amino acids. Germline V CDR1 and CDR2: ENHRY, SYGVKD. V was trimmed by 3 bases and J by 0 bases, leaving 2 bases between them. The CDR3 nucleotides are TGTGCCATCAGTGATTCAACTAATGAAAAACTGTTTTTT. Translated, it gives CAISDSTNEKLFF.

With regard to this clone: Other DNA sequences in this specimen translate into the identical CDR3. This sequence joins TRBV11-2 and TRBJ2-3; D call uncertain. The CDR3 sequence is 15 residues long. From germline, CDR1 is SGHAT and CDR2 FQNNGV. V lost 1 base and J lost 0, with 8 bases in between. For the CDR3, the DNA is TGTGCCAGCAGCTTAGGAGGTACCAGCACAGATACGCAGTATTTT. Translated: CASSLGGTSTDTQYF.

This clone was found once. V usage is TRBV5-1 and J usage is TRBJ1-4; a weak D match, TRBD1 (5 bases). The CDR3 runs to 14 residues. From germline, CDR1 is SGHRS and CDR2 YFSETQ. V lost 1 base, J lost 3 bases, and 7 bases lay in between. The DNA for the CDR3 is TGCGCCAGCAGCTTGTGGGGGTCTAATGAAAAACTGTTTTTT. It encodes CASSLWGSNEKLFF.

The chain uses TRBV6-5 and TRBJ1-6; D perhaps matches TRBD1 (5 bases). This CDR3 comprises 14 residues. The V end was cut by 8 bases, the J end by 13 bases, with 21 bases between. Germline-derived CDR1 and CDR2 are MNHEY and SVGAGI. As DNA, the CDR3 is TGTGCCAGCGCTCGCGGGAGGGGTGGTATCCCCCTCCACTTT. Protein: CASARGRGGIPLHF.

The chain joins TRBV29-1 to TRBJ1-1; 9 nucleotides align to TRBD1. The CDR3 is made up of 16 amino acids. After removal of 2 bases from V and 5 bases from J, the junction contained 12 bases not matched to a gene. Germline V gene data show CDR1 as SQVTM and CDR2 as ANQGSEA. The CDR3 loop reads CSVESVGGTGITEAFF. In nucleotides, the CDR3 is TGCAGCGTTGAATCGGTCGGGGGGACAGGGATAACTGAAGCTTTCTTT.

The chain employs TRBV15 and TRBJ2-1; 8 bases are shared with TRBD1. The CDR3 extends over 15 amino acids. In germline, CDR1 is LNHNV, CDR2 YYDKDF (reference sequence). The J segment lost 8 bases and the V segment lost 2 bases, leaving 8 bases of the junction unmatched. The CDR3 DNA reads TGTGCCACCAGCAGACCGGGACAGGATTCGCATGAGCAGTTCTTC. Its translation: CATSRPGQDSHEQFF. Full variable domain (missing parts from reference TRBV15 and TRBJ2-1): DAMVIQNPRYQVTQFGKPVTLSCSQTLNHNVMYWYQQKSSQAPKLLFHYYDKDFNNEADTPDNFQSRRPNTSFCFLDIRSPGLGDTAMYLCATSRPGQDSHEQFFGPGTRLTVL.

This chain links TRBV12-5 with TRBJ2-7; no definite D call. From germline, CDR1 is LGHNT and CDR2 FRNRAP. Trimming left V 0 bases short and J 7 bases short, with 4 bases between. This CDR3 spans 11 amino acids. The CDR3 loop reads CASGLVREQYF. CDR3 coding DNA: TGTGCTAGTGGTTTGGTACGGGAGCAGTACTTC. Full variable domain (missing parts from reference TRBV12-5 and TRBJ2-7): DARVTQTPRHKVTEMGQEVTMRCQPILGHNTVFWYRQTMMQGLELLAYFRNRAPLDDSGMPKDRFSAEMPDATLATLKIQPSEPRDSAVYFCASGLVREQYFGPGTRLTVT.

The CDR3 DNA is TGTGCCAGCAGTAGGCTAGTGGGCACAGATACGCAGTATTTT. Translated: CASSRLVGTDTQYF. The J gene is TRBJ2-3, the V gene TRBV2; no clear D gene. This CDR3 contains 14 residues. The germline V gene encodes CDR1 SNHLY and CDR2 FYNNEI. V dropped 5 bases and J dropped 1 base, with 10 bases sitting between them.

The rearrangement joins TRBV7-8 to TRBJ2-1; D may correspond to TRBD1 or TRBD2 (5 bases each). The CDR3 sequence is 17 residues long. CDR1 is SGHVS and CDR2 is FQNEAQ in the germline V gene. V lost 4 bases to trimming and J lost 0 bases, with 16 bases between them. The CDR3, as DNA: TGTGCCAGCAGCTATAGGGACGTCCCAAGCTCCTACAATGAGCAGTTCTTC. The encoded protein is CASSYRDVPSSYNEQFF.

The V and J genes are TRBV29-1 and TRBJ1-2, with no clear D. Per germline, CDR1 SQVTM and CDR2 ANQGSEA. The V and J ends lost 3 bases and 6 bases respectively, with 14 bases between them. The CDR3 loop spans 13 amino acids. CDR3 sequence (DNA): TGCAGCGTTGATATTCAGAGTTACGATGGCTACACCTTC. Its translation: CSVDIQSYDGYTF. The variable domain in full, with the rest retrieved from reference TRBV29-1 and TRBJ1-2, is SAVISQKPSRDICQRGTSLTIQCQVDSQVTMMFWYRQQPGQSLTLIATANQGSEATYESGFVIDKFPISRPNLTFSTLTVSNMSPEDSSIYLCSVDIQSYDGYTFGSGTRLTVV.

A single count supports this clone. The chain links TRBV28 to TRBJ2-3, with 8 bases aligning to TRBD2. CDR3 size: 17 residues. The ends lost 6 bases at V and 2 bases at J; junction bases unmatched: 13. Germline V lookup: CDR1 MDHEN, CDR2 SYDVKM. DNA of the CDR3: TGTGCCAGCAGATCCCCGGGGGGGGCGGGGCCCACAGATACGCAGTATTTT. This gives the protein CASRSPGGAGPTDTQYF.

In its sample, this clone was seen once. The chain links TRBV19 to TRBJ2-7; possibly TRBD1 for D (5 bases). The CDR3 is 15 amino acids. Germline V gives CDR1 LNHDA, CDR2 SQIVND (reference sequence). V lost 5 bases and J lost 3, with 17 bases in between. CDR3 in amino acids: CASSPRRQRGYEQYF. The CDR3 DNA follows: TGTGCCAGTAGTCCACGTAGACAGCGAGGCTACGAGCAGTACTTC.

This clone has only a few counts. The chain joins TRBV13 to TRBJ1-6; D is unresolved. The CDR3 length is 18 residues. Germline V CDR1 and CDR2: PRHDT, FYEKMQ (reference sequence). V lost 4 bases to trimming and J lost 0 bases, with 16 bases between them. The CDR3 reads CASSSVLGRSSYNSPLHF. The CDR3 DNA follows: TGTGCCAGCAGCTCCGTTTTGGGGAGGAGCTCCTATAATTCACCCCTCCACTTT.

The rearrangement links TRBV20-1 to TRBJ2-5, with D hard to call. The V gene's germline CDR1 is DFQATT and CDR2 SNEGSKA (reference sequence). The CDR3 spans 11 residues. V shed 6 bases and J shed 5 bases, with 10 bases lying between them. In DNA, the CDR3 is TGCAGTGCCGAGCCGGACGAGACCCAGTACTTC. The encoded protein is CSAEPDETQYF.

The gene calls are TRBV7-2 and TRBJ2-7, with a weak D call TRBD1 (6 bases). CDR1 is SGHTA, CDR2 FQGNSA, per germline. This CDR3 has 13 amino acids. The V end lost 5 bases, the J end lost 2 bases, and 10 bases lay between the germline ends. The CDR3 DNA is TGTGCCAGCAGCCAGACAGGCCCCTACGAGCAGTACTTC. Translating it yields CASSQTGPYEQYF.

This chain links TRBV28 with TRBJ1-1, with 7 bases lining up with TRBD1. The germline V gene encodes CDR1 MDHEN and CDR2 SYDVKM. V trimming: 5 bases; J trimming: 4 bases; junction bases outside the gene matches: 4. The CDR3 contains 13 residues. Written as DNA, the CDR3 is TGTGCCAGCAGTGCTGACAGGGTCACTGAAGCTTTCTTT. Its protein product is CASSADRVTEAFF.

The chain uses TRBV5-1 and TRBJ2-5; D tentatively fits TRBD1 or TRBD2 (6 bases each). With 1 base removed from V and 5 bases from J, the gap between germline ends came to 12 bases. This CDR3 is 14 amino acids long. Germline V lookup: CDR1 SGHRS, CDR2 YFSETQ. CDR3 DNA: TGCGCCAGCAGCTTGATCGGGGGCCAGGAGACCCAGTACTTC. This translates into CASSLIGGQETQYF.

This clone was observed a handful of times. Relative to the germline gene, one junction end is altered; a read error may explain this. The V call is TRBV30, the J call TRBJ2-7; weak D call: TRBD2 (6 bases). The V gene's germline CDR1 is GTSNPN and CDR2 SVGIG (reference sequence). This CDR3 contains 12 residues. The CDR3 sequence is CAWRTWGECLNF. The CDR3 nucleotides are TGTGCCTGGAGGACCTGGGGGGAGTGTCTAAACTTC. Looking up the rest from reference TRBV30 and TRBJ2-7 gives the full variable domain: SQTIHQWPATLVQPVGSPLSLECTVEGTSNPNLYWYRQAAGRGLQLLFYSVGIGQISSEVPQNLSASRPQDRQFILSSKKLLLSDSGFYLCAWRTWGECLNFGPGTRLTVT.

The chain recombines TRBV6-6 with TRBJ1-5; maybe TRBD1 (5 bases). Germline CDR1 reads MNHNY; CDR2 reads SVGAGI (reference sequence). CDR3 length: 14 amino acids. V dropped 0 bases and J dropped 5 bases, with 8 bases sitting between them. Here the CDR3 reads CASSYSSGDQPQHF. In DNA, the CDR3 is TGTGCCAGCAGTTACTCGTCGGGGGATCAGCCCCAGCATTTT.

The rearrangement uses TRBV7-2 and TRBJ2-1; 8 nucleotides line up with TRBD2. The CDR3 is 17 amino acids. CDR1 and CDR2 from the germline V gene are SGHTA and FQGNSA. V shed 2 bases, J shed 1 base, and the junction held 7 bases outside the gene matches. CDR3 sequence reads: CASSLLGAGESYNEQFF. The CDR3 DNA reads TGTGCCAGCAGCTTACTGGGAGCGGGGGAGTCCTACAATGAGCAGTTCTTC.

V gene TRBV15 combines with J gene TRBJ1-5, with D possibly matching TRBD1 (5 bases). This CDR3 spans 15 amino acids. Germline lookup yields CDR1 LNHNV and CDR2 YYDKDF (reference sequence). The ends were cut back, 8 bases at V and 7 bases at J, with 21 bases in the middle. In nucleotides, the CDR3 is TGTGCCACCGGGGGGTTCGAGGAATCGAGGCAGCCCCAGCATTTT. Its protein product is CATGGFEESRQPQHF.

The chain is built from TRBV7-2 and TRBJ1-2; D may be TRBD1 (5 bases). From germline, CDR1 is SGHTA and CDR2 FQGNSA. The germline V and J ends were trimmed by 3 bases and 4 bases, with 9 bases remaining between them. The CDR3 length is 13 residues. The CDR3 DNA sequence: TGTGCCAGCAGCTTGGGACCGATCTATGGCTACACCTTC. This gives the protein CASSLGPIYGYTF.

The chain has TRBV6-1 and TRBJ2-7, with D unclear. The germline V gene has CDR1 MNHNS and CDR2 SASEGT. The V and J ends lost 3 bases and 0 bases respectively, with 15 bases between them. The CDR3 spans 16 residues. The CDR3 sequence: CASSETRFIDSYEQYF. In nucleotides, the CDR3 is TGTGCCAGCAGTGAGACTCGGTTCATAGACTCCTACGAGCAGTACTTC.

The V call is TRBV14, the J call TRBJ2-1, with D perhaps matching TRBD2 (6 bases). This CDR3 has 17 residues. V was clipped by 0 bases and J by 0 bases, with 12 bases between them. Germline V gene sequence: CDR1 SGHDN, CDR2 FVKESK. The CDR3 sequence: CASSQERGAGSYNEQFF. CDR3 coding DNA: TGTGCCAGCAGCCAAGAGCGGGGAGCGGGCTCCTACAATGAGCAGTTCTTC.

This rearrangement joins TRBV19 to TRBJ1-2; 12 positions agree with TRBD1. The CDR3 is 14 amino acids. V lost 7 bases to trimming and J lost 2 bases; unmatched junction nucleotides: 2. Germline V lookup: CDR1 LNHDA, CDR2 SQIVND (reference sequence). Here the CDR3 DNA reads TGTGCCAGTAAAGGGACAGGGGGCAACTATGGCTACACCTTC. Its translation is CASKGTGGNYGYTF.

This chain links TRBV25-1 with TRBJ1-4; no definite D call. Trimming shortened V by 5 bases and J by 2 bases, and 12 bases separated the two germline ends. From germline, CDR1 is MGHDK and CDR2 SYGVNS. The CDR3 extends over 15 amino acids. The CDR3 here is CASSSRTATNEKLFF. DNA for the CDR3: TGTGCCAGCAGTAGTCGGACGGCTACTAATGAAAAACTGTTTTTT.

The rearrangement links TRBV5-1 to TRBJ2-4; D is tentatively TRBD1 or TRBD2 (6 bases each). Germline-derived CDR1 and CDR2 are SGHRS and YFSETQ. The CDR3 totals 16 residues. The ends were cut back, 4 bases at V and 7 bases at J, with 21 bases in the middle. CDR3 in amino acids: CASSESPGAAVNIQYF. The CDR3 nucleotides read TGCGCCAGCAGCGAAAGTCCGGGGGCGGCGGTCAACATTCAGTACTTC.

V and J are TRBV4-1 and TRBJ2-5, with D uncertain. TRBJ2-7 explains the end of the DNA better; the J call may be wrong. The length of the CDR3 is 15 residues. From germline, CDR1 is MGHRA and CDR2 YSYEKL. CDR3 sequence: CASSPSRQLLYEQYF. For the CDR3, the DNA is TGCGCCAGCAGCCCAAGTCGGCAGTTACTCTACGAGCAGTACTTC.

J is TRBJ1-2 and V is TRBV2; D is unclear. This CDR3 spans 13 amino acids. Per the germline V gene, CDR1 is SNHLY and CDR2 is FYNNEI. V was trimmed by 6 bases and J by 0 bases, leaving 8 bases between them. DNA of the CDR3: TGTGCCAGCAGCCACGAGCCTAACTATGGCTACACCTTC. Translated, it gives CASSHEPNYGYTF.